The present entry profiles one T cell receptor (beta chain) with its context. Its antigen is unidentified. These data come from a study of OX40 agonist ivuxolimab in advanced cancers. Study details: Patients received intravenous ivuxolimab every 2 weeks at 0.01 to 10 mg/kg. Cohort: about 80% men, mean age about 62, aged about 20 to 80.

General study findings and limits: Normalized T-cell clonal expansion was also low in some nonresponders.

Individuals having autoimmune disease history or systemic immunosuppression were not enrolled. The CDR3 has 12 amino acids. Trimming removed 4 bases from V and 0 bases from J, with 5 bases in between. CDR1 is SQVTM and CDR2 is ANQGSEA in the germline V gene. Only in-frame clones appear in the TCRdb table, and some are missing; sequencing was by immunoSEQ multiplex PCR. The sample holds 60,000 to 95,000 clones; over 85% are singletons and the top ten take 0.37%. The V gene is TRBV29-1, the J gene TRBJ2-3; TRBD1 might be the D (5 bases). The sample consisted of CD4+ or CD8+ T cells sorted from blood, taken in a trial of the OX40 agonist ivuxolimab. This sequence was found in an adult with an advanced solid tumor such as melanoma, head and neck, liver or kidney cancer. The CDR3 DNA sequence: TGCAGCGTTGGACAGAGCACAGATACGCAGTATTTT. It codes for CSVGQSTDTQYF.